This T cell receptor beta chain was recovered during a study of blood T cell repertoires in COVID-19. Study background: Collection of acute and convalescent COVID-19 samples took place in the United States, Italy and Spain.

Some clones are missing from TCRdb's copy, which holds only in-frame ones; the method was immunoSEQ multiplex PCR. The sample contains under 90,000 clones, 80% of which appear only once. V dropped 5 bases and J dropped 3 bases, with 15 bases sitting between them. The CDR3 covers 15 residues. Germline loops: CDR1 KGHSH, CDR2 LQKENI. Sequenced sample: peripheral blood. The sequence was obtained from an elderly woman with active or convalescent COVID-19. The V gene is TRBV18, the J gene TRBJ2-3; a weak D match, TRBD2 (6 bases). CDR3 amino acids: CASSSPRERTDTQYF. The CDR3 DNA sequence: TGTGCCAGCTCAAGTCCCCGGGAGCGAACAGATACGCAGTATTTT.